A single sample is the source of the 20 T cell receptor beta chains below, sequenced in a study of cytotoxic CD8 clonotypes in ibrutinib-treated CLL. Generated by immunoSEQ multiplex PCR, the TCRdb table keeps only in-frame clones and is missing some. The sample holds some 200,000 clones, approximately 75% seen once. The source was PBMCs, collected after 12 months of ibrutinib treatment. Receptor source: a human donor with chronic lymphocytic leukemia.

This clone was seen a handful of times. CDR3 DNA sequence: TGTGCCAGCAGTTCCCAGGGAACCGAGCAGTACTTC. Translation: CASSSQGTEQYF. The J gene is TRBJ2-7, the V gene TRBV6-6, with D possibly TRBD1 on 5 matching bases. Trimming left V 4 bases short and J 6 bases short, with 10 bases between. The CDR3 loop spans 12 amino acids. Germline V gene lookup returns CDR1 MNHNY and CDR2 SVGAGI (reference sequence).

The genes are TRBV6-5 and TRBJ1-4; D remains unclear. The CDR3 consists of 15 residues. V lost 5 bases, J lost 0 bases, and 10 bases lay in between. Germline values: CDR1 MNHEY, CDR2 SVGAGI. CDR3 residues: CASSPLSTTNEKLFF. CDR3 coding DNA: TGTGCCAGCAGTCCCCTCAGCACAACTAATGAAAAACTGTTTTTT.

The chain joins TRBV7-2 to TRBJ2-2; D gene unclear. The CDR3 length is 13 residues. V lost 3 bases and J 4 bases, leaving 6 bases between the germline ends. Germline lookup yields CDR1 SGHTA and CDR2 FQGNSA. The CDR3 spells CASSFLSTGELFF. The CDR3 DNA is TGTGCCAGCAGCTTTTTGAGCACCGGGGAGCTGTTTTTT. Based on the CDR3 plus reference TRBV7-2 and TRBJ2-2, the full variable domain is GAGVSQSPSNKVTEKGKDVELRCDPISGHTALYWYRQSLGQGLEFLIYFQGNSAPDKSGLPSDRFSAERTGGSVSTLTIQRTQQEDSAVYLCASSFLSTGELFFGEGSRLTVL.

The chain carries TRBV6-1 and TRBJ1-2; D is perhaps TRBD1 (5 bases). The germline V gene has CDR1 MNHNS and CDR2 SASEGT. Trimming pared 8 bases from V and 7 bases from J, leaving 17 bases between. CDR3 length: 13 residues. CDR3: CASAPGTWGGYTF. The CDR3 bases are TGTGCCAGCGCCCCCGGGACTTGGGGTGGCTACACCTTC.

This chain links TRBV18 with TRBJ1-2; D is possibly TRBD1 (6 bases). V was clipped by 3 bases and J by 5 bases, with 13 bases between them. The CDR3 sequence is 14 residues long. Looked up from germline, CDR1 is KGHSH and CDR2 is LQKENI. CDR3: CASSPGGQKYGYTF. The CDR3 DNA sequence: TGTGCCAGCTCACCGGGGGGGCAGAAGTATGGCTACACCTTC.

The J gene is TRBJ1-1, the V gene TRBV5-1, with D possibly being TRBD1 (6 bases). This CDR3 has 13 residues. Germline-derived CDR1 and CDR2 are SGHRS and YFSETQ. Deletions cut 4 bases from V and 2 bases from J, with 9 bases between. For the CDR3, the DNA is TGCGCCAGCAGCCCGACAGGAAACACTGAAGCTTTCTTT. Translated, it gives CASSPTGNTEAFF.

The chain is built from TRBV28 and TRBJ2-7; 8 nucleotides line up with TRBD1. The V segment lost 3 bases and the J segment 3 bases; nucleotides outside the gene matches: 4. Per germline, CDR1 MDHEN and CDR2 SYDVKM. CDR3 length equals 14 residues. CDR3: CASSFSTGGYEQYF. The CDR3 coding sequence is TGTGCCAGCAGTTTCAGCACAGGGGGCTACGAGCAGTACTTC. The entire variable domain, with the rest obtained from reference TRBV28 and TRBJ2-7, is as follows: DVKVTQSSRYLVKRTGEKVFLECVQDMDHENMFWYRQDPGLGLRLIYFSYDVKMKEKGDIPEGYSVSREKKERFSLILESASTNQTSMYLCASSFSTGGYEQYFGPGTRLTVT.

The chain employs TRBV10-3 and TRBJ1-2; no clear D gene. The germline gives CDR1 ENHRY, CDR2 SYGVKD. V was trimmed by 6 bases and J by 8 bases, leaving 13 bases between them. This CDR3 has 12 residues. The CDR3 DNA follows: TGTGCCATCAGGAGCCAGGTTGGCGGCTACACCTTC. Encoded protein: CAIRSQVGGYTF.

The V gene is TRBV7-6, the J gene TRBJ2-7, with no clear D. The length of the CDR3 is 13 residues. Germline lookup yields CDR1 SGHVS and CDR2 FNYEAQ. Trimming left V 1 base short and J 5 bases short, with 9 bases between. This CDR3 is CASSLEGNHEQYF. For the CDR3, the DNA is TGTGCCAGCAGCTTAGAGGGAAACCACGAGCAGTACTTC.

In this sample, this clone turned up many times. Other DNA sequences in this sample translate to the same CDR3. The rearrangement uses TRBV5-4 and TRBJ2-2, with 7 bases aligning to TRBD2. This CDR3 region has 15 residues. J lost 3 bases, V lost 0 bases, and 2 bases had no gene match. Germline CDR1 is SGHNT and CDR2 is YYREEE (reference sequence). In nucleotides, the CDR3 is TGTGCCAGCAGCTTGGGGGCGGGAGACACCGGGGAGCTGTTTTTT. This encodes CASSLGAGDTGELFF.

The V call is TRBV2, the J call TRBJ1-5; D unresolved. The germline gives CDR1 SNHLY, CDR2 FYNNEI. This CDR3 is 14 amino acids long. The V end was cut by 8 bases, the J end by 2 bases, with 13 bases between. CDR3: CASLGLKGNQPQHF. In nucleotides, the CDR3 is TGTGCCAGCTTGGGATTGAAGGGCAATCAGCCCCAGCATTTT.

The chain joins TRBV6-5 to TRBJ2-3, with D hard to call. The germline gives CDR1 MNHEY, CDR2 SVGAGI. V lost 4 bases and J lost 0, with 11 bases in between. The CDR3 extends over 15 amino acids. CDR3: CASSLLFSSTDTQYF. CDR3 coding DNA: TGTGCCAGCAGTTTACTCTTTTCTAGCACAGATACGCAGTATTTT.

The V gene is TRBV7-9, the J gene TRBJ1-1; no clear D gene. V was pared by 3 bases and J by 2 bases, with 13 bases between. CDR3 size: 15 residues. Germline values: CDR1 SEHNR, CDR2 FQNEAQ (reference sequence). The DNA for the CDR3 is TGTGCCAGCAGCTTTACGCCGGGGAGAAACACTGAAGCTTTCTTT. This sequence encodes CASSFTPGRNTEAFF.

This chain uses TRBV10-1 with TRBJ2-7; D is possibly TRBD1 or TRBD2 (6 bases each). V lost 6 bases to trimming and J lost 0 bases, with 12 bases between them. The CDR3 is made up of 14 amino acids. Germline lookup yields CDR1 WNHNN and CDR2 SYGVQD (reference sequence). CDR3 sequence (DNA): TGCGCCAGCAGGGAGGGGGAAATCTCCTACGAGCAGTACTTC. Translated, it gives CASREGEISYEQYF.

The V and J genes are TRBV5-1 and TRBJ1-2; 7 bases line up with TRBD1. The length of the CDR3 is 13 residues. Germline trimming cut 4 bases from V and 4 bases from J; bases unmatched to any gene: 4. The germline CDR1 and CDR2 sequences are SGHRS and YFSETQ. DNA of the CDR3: TGCGCCAGCAGCCTGGACAGGAGCTATGGCTACACCTTC. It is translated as CASSLDRSYGYTF. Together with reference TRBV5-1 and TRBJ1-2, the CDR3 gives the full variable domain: KAGVTQTPRYLIKTRGQQVTLSCSPISGHRSVSWYQQTPGQGLQFLFEYFSETQRNKGNFPGRFSGRQFSNSRSEMNVSTLELGDSALYLCASSLDRSYGYTFGSGTRLTVV.

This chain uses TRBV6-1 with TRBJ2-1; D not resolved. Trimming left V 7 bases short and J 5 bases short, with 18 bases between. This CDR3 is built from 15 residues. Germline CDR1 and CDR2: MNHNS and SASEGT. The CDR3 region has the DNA TGTGCCAGCACGGACCCATGGACGGTTAACAATGAGCAGTTCTTC. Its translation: CASTDPWTVNNEQFF.

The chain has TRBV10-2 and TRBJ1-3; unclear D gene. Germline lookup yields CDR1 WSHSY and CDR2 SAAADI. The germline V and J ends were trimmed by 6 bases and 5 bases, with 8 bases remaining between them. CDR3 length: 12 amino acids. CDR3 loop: CASSSFRNTIYF. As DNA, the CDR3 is TGCGCCAGCAGCTCCTTTAGAAACACCATATATTTT.

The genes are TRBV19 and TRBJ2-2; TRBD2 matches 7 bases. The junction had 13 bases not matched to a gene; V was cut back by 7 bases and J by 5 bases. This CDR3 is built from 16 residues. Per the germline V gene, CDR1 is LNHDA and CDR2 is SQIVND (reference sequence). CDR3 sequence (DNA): TGTGCCAGTACCCCCCCGGGGGTCGGGAGGACCGGGGAGCTGTTTTTT. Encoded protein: CASTPPGVGRTGELFF.

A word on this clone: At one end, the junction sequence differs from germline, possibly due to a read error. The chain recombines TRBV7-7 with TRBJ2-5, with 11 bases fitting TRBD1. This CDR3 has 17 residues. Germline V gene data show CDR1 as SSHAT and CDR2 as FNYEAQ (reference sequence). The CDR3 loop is CASSQLGTGGPQETQYF. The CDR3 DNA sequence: TGTGCTAGCAGCCAACTCGGGACAGGGGGGCCGCAAGAGACCCAGTACTTC.

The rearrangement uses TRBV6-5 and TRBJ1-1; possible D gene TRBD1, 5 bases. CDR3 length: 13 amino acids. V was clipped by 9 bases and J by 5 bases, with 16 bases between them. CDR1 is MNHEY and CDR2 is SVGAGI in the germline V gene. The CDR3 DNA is TGTGCCAGTGGTATGGGGGGTTGGACTGAAGCTTTCTTT. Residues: CASGMGGWTEAFF.